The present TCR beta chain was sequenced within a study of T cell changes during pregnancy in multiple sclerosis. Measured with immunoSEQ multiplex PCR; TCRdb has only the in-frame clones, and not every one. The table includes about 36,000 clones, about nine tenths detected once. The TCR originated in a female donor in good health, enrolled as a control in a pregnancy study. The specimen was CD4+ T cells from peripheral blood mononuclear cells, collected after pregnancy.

The CDR3 DNA follows: TGTGCCAGCAGCCCCGGGGGATACGAGCAGTACTTC. Protein: CASSPGGYEQYF. The chain is built from TRBV11-2 and TRBJ2-7; TRBD2 might be the D (6 bases). Trimming shortened V by 5 bases and J by 4 bases, and 9 bases separated the two germline ends. The CDR3 is made up of 12 amino acids. Germline CDR1 and CDR2: SGHAT and FQNNGV. The entire variable domain, with the rest obtained from reference TRBV11-2 and TRBJ2-7, is as follows: EAGVAQSPRYKIIEKRQSVAFWCNPISGHATLYWYQQILGQGPKLLIQFQNNGVVDDSQLPKDRFSAERLKGVDSTLKIQPAKLEDSAVYLCASSPGGYEQYFGPGTRLTVT.